The clone carrying this T cell receptor beta chain came up many times. CDR3 length: 15 amino acids. CDR1 is SGHVS and CDR2 is FNYEAQ in the germline V gene. Trimming pared 4 bases from V and 1 base from J, leaving 13 bases between. This record comes from a study of human T cells and chemical hapten exposure. TCRdb fed the RACE reads into MiXCR, producing one record per CDR3 protein. The sample has 35,000 to 50,000 distinct CDR3 sequences; roughly a tenth are singletons. Time point of the sample: pre-sensitization, week 0. As to treatment: therapeutic diphenylcyclopropenone sensitization with weekly scalp DPC.

The specimen comprised whole blood, sampled in connection with sensitization to the hapten diphenylcyclopropenone (DPC). The TCR was taken from a young man with alopecia areata. Some clones in this sample may be carry-over from other donors' samples. The chain uses TRBV7-6 and TRBJ1-1; D is unresolved. CDR3 DNA: TGTGCCAGCAGCTCCCCACGTGGGGAGAACACTGAAGCTTTCTTT. It specifies CASSSPRGENTEAFF. Combining the CDR3 with reference TRBV7-6 and TRBJ1-1 gives the whole variable domain GAGVSQSPRYKVTKRGQDVALRCDPISGHVSLYWYRQALGQGPEFLTYFNYEAQQDKSGLPNDRFSAERPEGSISTLTIQRTEQRDSAMYRCASSSPRGENTEAFFGQGTRLTVV.